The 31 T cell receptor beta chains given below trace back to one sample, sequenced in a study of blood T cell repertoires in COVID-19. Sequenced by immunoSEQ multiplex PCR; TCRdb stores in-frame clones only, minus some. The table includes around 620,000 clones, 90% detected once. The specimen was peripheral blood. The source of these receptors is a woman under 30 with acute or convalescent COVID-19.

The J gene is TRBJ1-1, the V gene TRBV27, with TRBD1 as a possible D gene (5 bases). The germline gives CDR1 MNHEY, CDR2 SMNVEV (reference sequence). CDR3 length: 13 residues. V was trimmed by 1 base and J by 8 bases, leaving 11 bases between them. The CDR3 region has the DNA TGTGCCAGCAGTTTATGGCTTGGGGCAGAAGCTTTCTTT. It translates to CASSLWLGAEAFF.

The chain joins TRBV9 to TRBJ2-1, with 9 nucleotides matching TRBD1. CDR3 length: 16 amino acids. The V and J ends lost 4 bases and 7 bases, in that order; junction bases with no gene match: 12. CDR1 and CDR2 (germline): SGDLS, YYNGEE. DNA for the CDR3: TGTGCCAGCAGCACCAGACCGGGACAGGGTGTAAATGAGCAGTTCTTC. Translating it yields CASSTRPGQGVNEQFF. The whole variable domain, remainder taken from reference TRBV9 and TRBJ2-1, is DSGVTQTPKHLITATGQRVTLRCSPRSGDLSVYWYQQSLDQGLQFLIQYYNGEERAKGNILERFSAQQFPDLHSELNLSSLELGDSALYFCASSTRPGQGVNEQFFGPGTRLTVL.

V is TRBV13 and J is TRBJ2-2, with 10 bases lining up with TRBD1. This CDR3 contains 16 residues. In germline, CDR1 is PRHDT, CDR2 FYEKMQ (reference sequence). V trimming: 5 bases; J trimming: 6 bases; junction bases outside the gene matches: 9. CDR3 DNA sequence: TGTGCCAGCAGCCCTGGACAGGGGGTGGGGTCCGGGGAGCTGTTTTTT. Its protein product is CASSPGQGVGSGELFF. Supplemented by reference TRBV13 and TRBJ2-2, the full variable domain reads AAGVIQSPRHLIKEKRETATLKCYPIPRHDTVYWYQQGPGQDPQFLISFYEKMQSDKGSIPDRFSAQQFSDYHSELNMSSLELGDSALYFCASSPGQGVGSGELFFGEGSRLTVL.

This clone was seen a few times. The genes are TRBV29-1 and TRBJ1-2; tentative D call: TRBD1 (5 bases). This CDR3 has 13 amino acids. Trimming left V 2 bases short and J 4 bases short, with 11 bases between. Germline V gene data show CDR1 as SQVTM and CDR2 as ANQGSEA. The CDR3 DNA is TGCAGCGTTGAATCGGGGACTGTCTATGGCTACACCTTC. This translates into CSVESGTVYGYTF.

The CDR3 nucleotides read TGTGCCGGTGACAGGGTGGAGACCCAGTACTTC. Amino acid sequence: CAGDRVETQYF. The chain combines TRBV30 with TRBJ2-5; TRBD1 agrees at 7 bases. The V segment lost 8 bases and the J segment 5 bases; nucleotides outside the gene matches: 5. Germline loops: CDR1 GTSNPN, CDR2 SVGIG (reference sequence). The CDR3 has 11 amino acids.

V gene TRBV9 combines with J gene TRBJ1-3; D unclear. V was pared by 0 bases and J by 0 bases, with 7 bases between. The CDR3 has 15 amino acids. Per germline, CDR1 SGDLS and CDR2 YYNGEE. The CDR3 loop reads CASSVAGASGNTIYF. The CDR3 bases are TGTGCCAGCAGCGTAGCGGGTGCCTCTGGAAACACCATATATTTT.

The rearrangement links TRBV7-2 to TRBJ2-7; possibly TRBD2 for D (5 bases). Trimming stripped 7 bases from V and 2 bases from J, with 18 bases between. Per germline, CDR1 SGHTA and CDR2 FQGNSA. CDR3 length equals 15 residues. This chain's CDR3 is CASTLGGHRAYEQYF. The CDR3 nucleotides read TGTGCCAGCACCCTAGGCGGGCATCGAGCCTACGAGCAGTACTTC.

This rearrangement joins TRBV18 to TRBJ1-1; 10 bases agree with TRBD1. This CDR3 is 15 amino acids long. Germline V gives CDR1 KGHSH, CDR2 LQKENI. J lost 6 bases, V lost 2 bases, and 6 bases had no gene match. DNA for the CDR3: TGTGCCAGCTCACCAGGACAGGGGGGTTTCGCTGAAGCTTTCTTT. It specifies CASSPGQGGFAEAFF.

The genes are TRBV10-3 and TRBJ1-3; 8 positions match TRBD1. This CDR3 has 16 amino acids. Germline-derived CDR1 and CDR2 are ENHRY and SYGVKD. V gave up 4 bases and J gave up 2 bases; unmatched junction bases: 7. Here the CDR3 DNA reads TGTGCCATCAGTGGAAGGGACAGGCATACTGGAAACACCATATATTTT. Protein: CAISGRDRHTGNTIYF.

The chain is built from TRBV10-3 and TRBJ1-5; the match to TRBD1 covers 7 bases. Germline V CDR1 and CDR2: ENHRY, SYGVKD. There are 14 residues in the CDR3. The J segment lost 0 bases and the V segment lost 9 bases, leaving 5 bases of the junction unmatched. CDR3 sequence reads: CAISGTDSNQPQHF. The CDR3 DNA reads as TGTGCCATTTCCGGGACAGATAGCAATCAGCCCCAGCATTTT.

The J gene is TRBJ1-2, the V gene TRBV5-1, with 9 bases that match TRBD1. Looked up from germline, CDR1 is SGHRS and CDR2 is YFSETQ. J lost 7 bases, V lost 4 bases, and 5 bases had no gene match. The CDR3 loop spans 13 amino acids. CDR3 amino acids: CASSLWTGAGYTF. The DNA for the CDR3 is TGCGCCAGCAGCCTATGGACAGGGGCTGGCTACACCTTC.

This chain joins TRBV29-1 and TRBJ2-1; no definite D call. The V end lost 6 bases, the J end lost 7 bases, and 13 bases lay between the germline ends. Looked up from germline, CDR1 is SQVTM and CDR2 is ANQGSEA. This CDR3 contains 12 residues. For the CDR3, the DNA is TGCAGCGTCCCGACTGGTCGGAATGAGCAGTTCTTC. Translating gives CSVPTGRNEQFF.

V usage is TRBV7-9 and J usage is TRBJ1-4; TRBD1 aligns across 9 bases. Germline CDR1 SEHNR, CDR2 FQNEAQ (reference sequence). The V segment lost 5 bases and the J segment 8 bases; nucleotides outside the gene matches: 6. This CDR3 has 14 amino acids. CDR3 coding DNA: TGTGCCAGCAGCCCCGACAGGGGGAAAGAAAAACTGTTTTTT. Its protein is CASSPDRGKEKLFF.

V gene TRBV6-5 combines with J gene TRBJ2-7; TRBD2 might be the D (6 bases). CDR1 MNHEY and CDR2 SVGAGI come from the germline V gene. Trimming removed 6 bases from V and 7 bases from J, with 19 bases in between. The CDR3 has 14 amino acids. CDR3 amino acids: CASSLRTEGGEQYF. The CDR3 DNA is TGTGCCAGCAGCTTGAGGACGGAGGGTGGTGAGCAGTACTTC.

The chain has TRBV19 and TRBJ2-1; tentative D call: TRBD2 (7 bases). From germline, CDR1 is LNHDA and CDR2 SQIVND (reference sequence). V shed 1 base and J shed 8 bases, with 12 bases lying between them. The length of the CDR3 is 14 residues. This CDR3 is CASSIGGGGYEQFF. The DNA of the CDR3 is TGTGCCAGTAGTATAGGGGGAGGGGGGTATGAGCAGTTCTTC.

This CDR3 reads CATSDLQGVGTAPKDYNEQFF. Written as DNA, the CDR3 is TGTGCCACCAGTGATTTGCAGGGGGTCGGGACAGCCCCAAAAGATTACAATGAGCAGTTCTTC. The chain joins TRBV24-1 to TRBJ2-1; 7 positions match TRBD1. With V trimmed by 0 bases and J by 4 bases, 20 bases remained unmatched. Germline V CDR1 and CDR2: KGHDR, SFDVKD. The CDR3 length is 21 residues.

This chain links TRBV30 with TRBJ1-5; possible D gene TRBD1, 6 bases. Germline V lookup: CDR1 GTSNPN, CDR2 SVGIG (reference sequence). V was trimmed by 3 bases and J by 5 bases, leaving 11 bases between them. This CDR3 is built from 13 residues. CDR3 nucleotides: TGTGCCTGGAGGTTAAAGGGGGATCAGCCCCAGCATTTT. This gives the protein CAWRLKGDQPQHF.

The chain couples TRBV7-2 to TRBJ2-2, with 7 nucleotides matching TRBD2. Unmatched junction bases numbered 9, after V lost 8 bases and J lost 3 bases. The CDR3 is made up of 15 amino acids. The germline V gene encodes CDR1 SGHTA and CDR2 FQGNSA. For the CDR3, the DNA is TGTGCCAGCCGGGGGGTGCTAGGGGACACCGGGGAGCTGTTTTTT. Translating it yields CASRGVLGDTGELFF.

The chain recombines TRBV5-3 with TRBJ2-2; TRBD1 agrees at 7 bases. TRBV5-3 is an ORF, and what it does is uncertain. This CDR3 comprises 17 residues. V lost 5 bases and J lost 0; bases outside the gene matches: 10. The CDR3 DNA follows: TGTGCCAGAAGTCGACAGGGAGAAATACCGAACACCGGGGAGCTGTTTTTT. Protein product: CARSRQGEIPNTGELFF.

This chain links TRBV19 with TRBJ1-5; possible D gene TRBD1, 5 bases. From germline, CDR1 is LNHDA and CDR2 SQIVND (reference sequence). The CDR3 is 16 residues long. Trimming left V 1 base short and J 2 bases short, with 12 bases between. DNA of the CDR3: TGTGCCAGTAGTATAGTCAGGGCCTTTCGCAATCAGCCCCAGCATTTT. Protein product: CASSIVRAFRNQPQHF.

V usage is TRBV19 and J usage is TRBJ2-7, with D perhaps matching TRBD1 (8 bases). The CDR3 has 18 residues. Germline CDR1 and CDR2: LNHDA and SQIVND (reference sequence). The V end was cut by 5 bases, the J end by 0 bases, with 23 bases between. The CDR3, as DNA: TGTGCCAGTAGTTGGGGAACGACAGGGGAGGGCAGCTCCTACGAGCAGTACTTC. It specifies CASSWGTTGEGSSYEQYF.

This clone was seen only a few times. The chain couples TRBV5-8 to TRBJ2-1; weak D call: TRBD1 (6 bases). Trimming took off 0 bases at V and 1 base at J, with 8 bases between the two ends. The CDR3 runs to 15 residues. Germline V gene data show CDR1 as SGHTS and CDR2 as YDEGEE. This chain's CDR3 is CASSLGTDSYNEQFF. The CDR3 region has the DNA TGTGCCAGCAGCTTGGGGACAGATTCCTACAATGAGCAGTTCTTC.

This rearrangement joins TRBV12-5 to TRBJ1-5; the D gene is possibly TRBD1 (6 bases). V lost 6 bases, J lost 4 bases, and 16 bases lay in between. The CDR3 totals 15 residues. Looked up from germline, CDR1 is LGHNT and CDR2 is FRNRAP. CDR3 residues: CASGATGIRNQPQHF. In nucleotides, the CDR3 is TGTGCTAGTGGCGCCACAGGGATTAGGAATCAGCCCCAGCATTTT.

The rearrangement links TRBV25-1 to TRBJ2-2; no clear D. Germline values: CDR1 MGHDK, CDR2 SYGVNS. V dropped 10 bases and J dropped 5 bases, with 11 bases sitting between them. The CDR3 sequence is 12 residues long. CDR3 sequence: CATPPSTGELFF. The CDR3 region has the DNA TGTGCCACCCCTCCCTCTACCGGGGAGCTGTTTTTT.

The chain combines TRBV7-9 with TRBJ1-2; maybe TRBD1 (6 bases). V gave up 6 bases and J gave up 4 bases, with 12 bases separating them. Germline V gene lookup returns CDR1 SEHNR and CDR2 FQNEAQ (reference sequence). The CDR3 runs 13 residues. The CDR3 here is CASSFGGSYGYTF. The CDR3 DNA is TGTGCCAGCAGTTTTGGGGGCAGCTATGGCTACACCTTC.

CDR3 sequence: CASSIVGSNQPQHF. The CDR3 DNA reads TGTGCCAGCAGTATCGTCGGGAGCAATCAGCCCCAGCATTTT. The J gene is TRBJ1-5, the V gene TRBV27, with D uncertain. V was cut by 5 bases and J by 1 base, with 9 bases left in between. Germline loops: CDR1 MNHEY, CDR2 SMNVEV (reference sequence). This CDR3 contains 14 residues.

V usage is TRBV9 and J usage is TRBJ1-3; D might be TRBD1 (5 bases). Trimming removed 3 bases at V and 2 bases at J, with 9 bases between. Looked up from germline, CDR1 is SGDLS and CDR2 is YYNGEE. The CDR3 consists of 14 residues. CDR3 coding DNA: TGTGCCAGCAGCGCTCCGGGGGCTGGAAACACCATATATTTT. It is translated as CASSAPGAGNTIYF.

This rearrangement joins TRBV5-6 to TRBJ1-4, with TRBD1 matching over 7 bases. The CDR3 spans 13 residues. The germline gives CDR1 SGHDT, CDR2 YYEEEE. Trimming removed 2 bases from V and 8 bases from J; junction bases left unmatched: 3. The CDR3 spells CASSLDRDEKLFF. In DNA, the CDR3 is TGTGCCAGCAGCTTAGACAGGGACGAAAAACTGTTTTTT.

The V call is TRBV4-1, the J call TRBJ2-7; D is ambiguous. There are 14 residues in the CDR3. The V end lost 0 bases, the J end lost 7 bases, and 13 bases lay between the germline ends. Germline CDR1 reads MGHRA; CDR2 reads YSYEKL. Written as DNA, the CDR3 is TGCGCCAGCAGCCAAGATTTGATATCTGCGGAGCAGTACTTC. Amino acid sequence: CASSQDLISAEQYF.

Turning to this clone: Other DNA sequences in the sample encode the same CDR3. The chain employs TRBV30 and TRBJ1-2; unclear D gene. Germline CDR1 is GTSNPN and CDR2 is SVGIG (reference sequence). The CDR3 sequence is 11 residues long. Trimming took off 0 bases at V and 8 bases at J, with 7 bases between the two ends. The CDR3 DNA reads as TGTGCCTGGAGTGTAGGAGGAGGCTACACCTTC. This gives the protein CAWSVGGGYTF.

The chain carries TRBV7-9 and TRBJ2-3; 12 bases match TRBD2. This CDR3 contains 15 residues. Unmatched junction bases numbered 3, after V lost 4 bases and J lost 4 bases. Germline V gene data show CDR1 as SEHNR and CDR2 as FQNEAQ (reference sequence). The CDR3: CASSSSGGVADTQYF. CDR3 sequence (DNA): TGTGCCAGCAGCTCTAGCGGGGGGGTGGCAGATACGCAGTATTTT.